A single sample is the source of the 17 T cell receptor beta chains below, sequenced in a study of metastatic and nonmetastatic thyroid tumors. TCRdb recomputed clones from the PCR reads via MiXCR. Among about 20,000 clones listed, 11% were seen once. Until they underwent thyroid surgery, no patient had received any treatment. The sample comprised blood. These receptors were collected from a female donor with papillary thyroid cancer or a benign thyroid nodule (not recorded which). Some clones in this sample may be carry-over from other donors' samples.

Of note for this clone: A much larger clone differs from this one at a single base, so this may be a read error. The gene calls are TRBV7-9 and TRBJ2-5, with 8 bases aligning to TRBD2. V was clipped by 7 bases and J by 4 bases; unmatched bases: 17. The CDR3 covers 17 residues. Germline V gene sequence: CDR1 SEHNR, CDR2 FQNEAQ (reference sequence). CDR3 DNA sequence: TGTGCCAGCATCGCAACCCGTGGAACTAGCGGTGGAGAGACCCAGTACTTC. Translation: CASIATRGTSGGETQYF.

This clone was recorded many times. The same CDR3 also results from other DNA sequences found in this sample. The V gene is TRBV7-2, the J gene TRBJ2-5; D not certain. Germline lookup yields CDR1 SGHTA and CDR2 FQGNSA. Trimming took off 1 base at V and 1 base at J, with 7 bases between the two ends. The CDR3 runs to 14 residues. The chain's CDR3 is CASSLEGFQETQYF. Here the CDR3 DNA reads TGTGCCAGCAGCTTAGAAGGATTCCAAGAGACCCAGTACTTC.

This clone showed up many times. This chain links TRBV30 with TRBJ1-6, with 7 positions matching TRBD1. V gave up 0 bases and J gave up 9 bases; unmatched junction bases: 5. Per the germline V gene, CDR1 is GTSNPN and CDR2 is SVGIG (reference sequence). The CDR3 length is 14 residues. This CDR3 is CAWSVERGRSPLHF. The CDR3 region has the DNA TGTGCCTGGAGTGTTGAAAGGGGGCGTTCACCCCTCCACTTT.

CDR3 coding DNA: TGTGCCAGCAGTCGGACAGGGGGAATCATCTATGAGCAGTTCTTC. This codes for CASSRTGGIIYEQFF. The genes are TRBV6-4 and TRBJ2-1; 10 bases map to TRBD1. The CDR3 is made up of 15 amino acids. Trimming removed 5 bases from V and 8 bases from J; junction bases left unmatched: 9. Looked up from germline, CDR1 is MRHNA and CDR2 is SNTAGT.

Judged by abundance, this clone is medium-sized (0.01 to 0.1%). The CDR3 DNA reads TGTGCCAGCCGGGTGGCTAGCGATGGCAATGAGCAGTTCTTC. Translation gives CASRVASDGNEQFF. The V gene is TRBV6-2 or TRBV6-3, the J gene TRBJ2-1; a possible D gene is TRBD2 (6 bases). Looked up from germline, CDR1 is MNHEY and CDR2 is SVGEGT. This CDR3 is 14 amino acids long. Trimming cost V 8 bases and J 6 bases, with 17 bases left between them.

This clone was seen repeatedly, ten times or more. The chain employs TRBV28 and TRBJ2-3, with 13 bases aligning to TRBD2. This CDR3 is 19 amino acids long. J gave up 7 bases and V 3 bases, and 16 bases lay outside the gene matches. Germline values: CDR1 MDHEN, CDR2 SYDVKM. CDR3 nucleotide sequence: TGTGCCAGCAGTTTCGGGACTAGCGGGATCCCTCAGGTTTCAAATACGCAGTATTTT. Amino acid sequence: CASSFGTSGIPQVSNTQYF.

Remarks on this clone: At one end the junction does not follow the germline gene, possibly because of a read error. J is TRBJ2-1 and V is TRBV6-4, with D perhaps matching TRBD1 (5 bases). The CDR3 covers 13 residues. Germline V lookup: CDR1 MRHNA, CDR2 SNTAGT. The CDR3 DNA sequence: TGCGCCAGCAGGGATCCACTACCCAATGAGCAGTTCTTC. Protein product: CASRDPLPNEQFF.

There are many counts of this clone. This chain connects TRBV3-1 to TRBJ2-5, with TRBD2 matching over 13 bases. The CDR3 has 16 residues. V shed 5 bases, J shed 5 bases, and the junction held 8 bases outside the gene matches. Germline V lookup: CDR1 LGHDT, CDR2 YNNKEL (reference sequence). The CDR3: CASSATSGRAAETQYF. CDR3 bases: TGTGCCAGCAGCGCCACTAGCGGGAGGGCCGCGGAGACCCAGTACTTC.

In this sample, this clone turned up a few times. This rearrangement joins TRBV6-1 to TRBJ2-7, with D unresolved. Germline V gene sequence: CDR1 MNHNS, CDR2 SASEGT. The CDR3 contains 15 residues. The V end was cut by 1 base, the J end by 5 bases, with 15 bases between. The CDR3 region is CASSEGPVPVDEQYF. The CDR3 region has the DNA TGTGCCAGCAGTGAAGGGCCAGTTCCCGTGGACGAGCAGTACTTC.

This clone was seen at least ten times. The rearrangement links TRBV10-3 to TRBJ2-3; TRBD1 might be the D (5 bases). Deletions cut 7 bases from V and 6 bases from J, with 17 bases between. This CDR3 has 14 residues. CDR1 and CDR2 (germline): ENHRY, SYGVKD. CDR3 sequence: CAIKRSRDGDTQYF. The CDR3 DNA reads TGTGCCATCAAAAGGAGCAGGGATGGCGATACGCAGTATTTT.

Remarks on this clone: A read error may produce the germline difference seen at one junction end. Other DNA sequences in the sample encode the same CDR3. V gene TRBV4-1 combines with J gene TRBJ1-2, with 9 positions matching TRBD1. The germline gives CDR1 MGHRA, CDR2 YSYEKL. CDR3 length equals 14 residues. In DNA, the CDR3 is TGTGCCAGCAGTCTAGGGACAGGGTCGGTTGGCTACACCTTC. It specifies CASSLGTGSVGYTF.

This clone was seen many times. The chain couples TRBV7-9 to TRBJ2-7; weak D call: TRBD2 (5 bases). CDR1 is SEHNR, CDR2 FQNEAQ, per germline (reference sequence). V dropped 3 bases and J dropped 7 bases, with 16 bases sitting between them. CDR3 length equals 14 residues. In DNA form, the CDR3 reads TGTGCCAGCAGCTTCGGAGGATCCCGTTGGGAGCAGTACTTC. Translating it yields CASSFGGSRWEQYF.

This clone is termed medium-sized. This sequence joins TRBV6-5 and TRBJ1-2; D gene unclear. This CDR3 contains 14 residues. The V and J ends lost 0 bases and 2 bases respectively, with 7 bases between them. Looked up from germline, CDR1 is MNHEY and CDR2 is SVGAGI. CDR3 residues: CASSYSGGNYGYTF. The CDR3 DNA reads TGTGCCAGCAGTTACTCGGGCGGGAACTATGGCTACACCTTC.

A few counts support this clone. A much larger clone lies a single base off, so this may be a read error. This sequence joins TRBV16 and TRBJ1-4; D not certain. CDR3 length: 13 residues. Germline-derived CDR1 and CDR2 are KGHSY and FQNENV. CDR3 sequence reads: CASSPLLSEELFF. As DNA, the CDR3 is TGTGCCAGCAGCCCCCTGCTGAGTGAAGAACTGTTTTTT. The full variable domain, completed using reference TRBV16 and TRBJ1-4, is GEEVAQTPKHLVRGEGQKAKLYCAPIKGHSYVFWYQQVLKNEFKFLISFQNENVFDETGMPKERFSAKCLPNSPCSLEIQATKLEDSAVYFCASSPLLSEELFFGSGTQLSVL.

Judged by abundance, this clone is medium-sized (0.01 to 0.1%). The rearrangement links TRBV28 to TRBJ2-7; possible D gene TRBD2, 6 bases. Germline V gene sequence: CDR1 MDHEN, CDR2 SYDVKM. V lost 3 bases, J lost 3 bases, and 12 bases lay in between. There are 14 residues in the CDR3. CDR3 sequence: CASSFVGGVYEQYF. As DNA, the CDR3 is TGTGCCAGCAGTTTTGTGGGAGGTGTCTACGAGCAGTACTTC.

This clone was found many times. The chain recombines TRBV28 with TRBJ1-3; 7 bases are a match to TRBD1. Trimming at V came to 8 bases and at J to 1 base, leaving 5 bases not matched to a gene. CDR1 is MDHEN, CDR2 SYDVKM, per germline. CDR3 length: 14 amino acids. The CDR3 reads CASRQGSSGNTIYF. In DNA form, the CDR3 reads TGTGCCAGCCGACAGGGTTCTTCTGGAAACACCATATATTTT.

This clone was seen ten or more times. V and J are TRBV3-1 and TRBJ1-6; D is possibly TRBD1 (6 bases). V was cut by 1 base and J by 0 bases, with 13 bases left in between. This CDR3 has 18 residues. Germline assignment: CDR1 LGHDT and CDR2 YNNKEL (reference sequence). The chain's CDR3 is CASSQGLGGSSYNSPLHF. The CDR3 bases are TGTGCCAGCAGCCAAGGATTAGGGGGGAGCTCCTATAATTCACCCCTCCACTTT.